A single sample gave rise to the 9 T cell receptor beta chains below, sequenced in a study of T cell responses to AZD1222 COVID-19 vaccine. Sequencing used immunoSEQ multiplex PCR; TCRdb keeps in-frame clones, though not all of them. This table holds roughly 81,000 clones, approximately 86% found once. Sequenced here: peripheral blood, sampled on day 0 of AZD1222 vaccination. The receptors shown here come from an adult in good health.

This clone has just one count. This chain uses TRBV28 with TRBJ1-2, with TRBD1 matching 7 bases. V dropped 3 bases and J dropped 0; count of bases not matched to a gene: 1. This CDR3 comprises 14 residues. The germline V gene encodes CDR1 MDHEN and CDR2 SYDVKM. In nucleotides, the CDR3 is TGTGCCAGCAGTTTGACAGGGACTAACTATGGCTACACCTTC. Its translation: CASSLTGTNYGYTF.

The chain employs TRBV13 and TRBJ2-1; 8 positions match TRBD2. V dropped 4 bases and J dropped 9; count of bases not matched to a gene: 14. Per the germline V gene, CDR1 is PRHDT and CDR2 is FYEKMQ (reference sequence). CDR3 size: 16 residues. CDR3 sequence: CASSSGRSGTKGEQFF. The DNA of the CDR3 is TGTGCCAGCAGCTCAGGGCGTAGCGGGACTAAAGGTGAGCAGTTCTTC.

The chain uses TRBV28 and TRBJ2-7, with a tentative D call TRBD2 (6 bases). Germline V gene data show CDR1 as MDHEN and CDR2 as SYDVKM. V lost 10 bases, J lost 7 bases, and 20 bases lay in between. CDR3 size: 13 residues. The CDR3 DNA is TGTGCCATCTTTGGGGGGACTTCAGGGGAGCAGTACTTC. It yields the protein CAIFGGTSGEQYF.

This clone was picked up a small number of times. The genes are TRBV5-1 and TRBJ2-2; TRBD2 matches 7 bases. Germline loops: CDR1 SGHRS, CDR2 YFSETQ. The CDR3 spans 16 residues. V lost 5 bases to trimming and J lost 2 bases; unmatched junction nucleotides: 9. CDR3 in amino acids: CASRGLTGGNTGELFF. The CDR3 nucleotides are TGCGCCAGCAGGGGCCTTACGGGGGGAAACACCGGGGAGCTGTTTTTT.

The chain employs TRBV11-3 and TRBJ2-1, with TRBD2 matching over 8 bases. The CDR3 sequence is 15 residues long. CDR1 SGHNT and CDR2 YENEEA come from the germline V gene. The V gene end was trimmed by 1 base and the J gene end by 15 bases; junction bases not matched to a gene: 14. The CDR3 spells CASSLGPSGAGVLFF. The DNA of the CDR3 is TGTGCCAGCAGCTTAGGTCCCTCTGGAGCGGGAGTACTGTTCTTC.

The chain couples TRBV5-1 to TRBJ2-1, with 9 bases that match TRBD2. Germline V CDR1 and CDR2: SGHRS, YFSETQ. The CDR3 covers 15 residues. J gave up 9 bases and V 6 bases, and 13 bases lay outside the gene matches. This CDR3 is CASTSLAGYEGEQFF. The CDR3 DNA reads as TGCGCCAGCACCTCACTAGCGGGTTATGAGGGTGAGCAGTTCTTC.

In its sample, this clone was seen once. The CDR3 loop reads CASSAGTGGGFHQPQHF. The CDR3 nucleotides are TGTGCCAGCAGTGCGGGGACAGGCGGGGGTTTCCATCAGCCCCAGCATTTT. V and J are TRBV28 and TRBJ1-5; 8 bases line up with TRBD1. Germline CDR1 and CDR2: MDHEN and SYDVKM. J lost 5 bases, V lost 5 bases, and 14 bases had no gene match. The CDR3 totals 17 residues.

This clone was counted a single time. The CDR3 sequence: CASSLMGSYEQYF. CDR3 nucleotides: TGTGCCAGCAGTTTAATGGGCTCCTACGAGCAGTACTTC. V usage is TRBV28 and J usage is TRBJ2-7; D is unresolved. Germline CDR1 reads MDHEN; CDR2 reads SYDVKM. CDR3 length equals 13 residues. Deletions cut 2 bases from V and 0 bases from J, with 5 bases between.

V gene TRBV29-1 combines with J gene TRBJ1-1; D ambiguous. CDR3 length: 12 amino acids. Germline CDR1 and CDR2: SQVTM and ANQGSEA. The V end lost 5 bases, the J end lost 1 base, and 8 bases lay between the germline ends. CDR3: CSVSDQNTEAFF. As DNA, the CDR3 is TGCAGCGTTTCCGACCAGAACACTGAAGCTTTCTTT.